This TCR beta chain was identified in a study of blood T cell repertoires in COVID-19. About the research overall: From T cells, B-cell-depleted T cells, or PBMCs came the material, which was cDNA or gDNA.

Source study methods: Nucleated cell number was recorded as an estimate derived from reference gene primer amplification. The table came from immunoSEQ multiplex PCR; TCRdb's copy has only in-frame clones and leaves some out. D and trimming come from the DNA, and the V and J calls and clone size come from that table. The sample contains tens of thousands of clones, approximately 86% of which appear only once. CDR3 length: 15 amino acids. Germline V gives CDR1 LNHDA, CDR2 SQIVND (reference sequence). Trimming took 3 bases from V and 6 from J, leaving 17 bases between them. The receptor was derived from a man aged 45 to 65 with acute or convalescent COVID-19. Sequencing was done on a sample of peripheral blood. V gene TRBV19 combines with J gene TRBJ1-2, with D possibly TRBD1 on 5 matching bases. The CDR3 DNA is TGTGCCAGTAGTATCTCGGCCGCCAGGGTGGATGGCTACACCTTC. It specifies CASSISAARVDGYTF.